The sequence of this TCR beta chain was determined in a study of blood T cell dynamics during melanoma immunotherapy. The study's findings and limits: PBMC repertoires of eventual disease-control patients split at W3 into clonality or diversity gains.

Documented time point: week 3, after first cycle of checkpoint inhibitor. Libraries were prepared by immunoSEQ multiplex PCR; TCRdb keeps only in-frame clonotypes and omits some of them. The profile shows about 6,900 clones, approximately 81% of them singletons. To note about this clone: What it binds is not known.

Germline V gives CDR1 SGHRS, CDR2 YFSETQ. Deletions cut 2 bases from V and 1 base from J, with 10 bases between. CDR3 length: 15 amino acids. This TCR was recovered from a human donor with melanoma. This chain joins TRBV5-1 and TRBJ2-1; D is perhaps TRBD1 or TRBD2 (6 bases each). Sequences were derived from blood, sampled from a patient treated with checkpoint blockade. The CDR3 DNA reads TGCGCCAGCAGCTTCGAGGGGGGTTCCTACAATGAGCAGTTCTTC. Translation: CASSFEGGSYNEQFF.